This TCR beta chain was obtained from a study of technical replicates of blood from a few donors. Assay used: immunoSEQ multiplex PCR; TCRdb lists only in-frame clones, some missing. The table has around 63,000 clones, 85% to 95% seen once. This CDR3 has 18 residues. Looked up from germline, CDR1 is LNHDA and CDR2 is SQIVND (reference sequence). Trimming removed 6 bases from V and 1 base from J; junction bases left unmatched: 12. The sequence derives from a human donor in good health. Some clones in this sample may be carry-over from other donors' samples. V and J are TRBV19 and TRBJ1-5, with 10 nucleotides matching TRBD1. The sequencing input was PBMCs. The CDR3 here is CASSRRDRGFRSNQPQHF. Here the CDR3 DNA reads TGTGCCAGTAGCCGTCGGGACAGGGGTTTCAGGAGCAATCAGCCCCAGCATTTT.